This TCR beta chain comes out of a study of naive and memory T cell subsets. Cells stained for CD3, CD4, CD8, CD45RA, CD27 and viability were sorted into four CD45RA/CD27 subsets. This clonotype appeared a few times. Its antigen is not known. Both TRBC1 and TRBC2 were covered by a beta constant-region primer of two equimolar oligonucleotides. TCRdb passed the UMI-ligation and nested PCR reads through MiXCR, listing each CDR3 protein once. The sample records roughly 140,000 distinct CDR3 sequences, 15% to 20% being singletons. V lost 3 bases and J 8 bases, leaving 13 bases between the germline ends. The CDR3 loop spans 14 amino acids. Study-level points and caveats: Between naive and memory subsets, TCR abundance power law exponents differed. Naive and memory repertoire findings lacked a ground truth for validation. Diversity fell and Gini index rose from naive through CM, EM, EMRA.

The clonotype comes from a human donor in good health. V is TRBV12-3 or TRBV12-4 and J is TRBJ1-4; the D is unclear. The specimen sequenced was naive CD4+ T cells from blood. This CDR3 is CASSFWTKGEKLFF. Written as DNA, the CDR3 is TGTGCCAGCAGTTTTTGGACCAAGGGCGAAAAACTGTTTTTT.